What follows is one TCR beta chain and its context. Its antigen is unidentified. UMI-labeled 5' RACE yielded the TRB cDNA libraries. Reprocessing the 5' RACE reads, TCRdb reports a single entry for every CDR3 protein and omits DNA. This table lists 100,000 to 150,000 distinct CDR3 sequences. The sample originates from a study of CXCR3-negative and CXCR3-positive naive CD8 T cells. Whole-study results and caveats: CXCR3-expressing naive cells carried TRB CDR3s more hydrophobic than those of CXCR3-negative naive cells. In both naive subsets diversity was comparably high, whereas memory CD8+ cells showed much lower diversity. Both naive subsets, CXCR3-negative and CXCR3-positive, displayed similar TRBV-TRBJ usage, unlike memory cells.

Germline V gives CDR1 SGHTA, CDR2 FQGNSA. The CDR3 contains 13 residues. Input material: naive CXCR3+ CD8+ T cells from blood. Noted subset: CD45RO-CCR7+CD27+CD95- naive CD8+ T cells expressing CXCR3 (TNR3+). The J gene is TRBJ2-7, the V gene TRBV7-2; the D call from TCRdb, TRBD2, cannot be confirmed without DNA. This TCR came from a human donor in good health. Some clones in this sample may be carry-over from other donors' samples. This CDR3 reads CASSDGTDYEQYF.